What follows are 9 T cell receptor beta chains derived from one specimen sequenced in a study of blood T cell repertoires in COVID-19. Produced via immunoSEQ multiplex PCR; TCRdb's table is partial and in-frame only. Here the sample spans a few hundred thousand clones, 80% to 90% being singletons. Sequencing was carried out using PBMCs or T cells enriched from blood (not recorded which). These receptors all come from a middle-aged man who had recovered from COVID-19.

At least ten counts were recorded for this clone. The rearrangement links TRBV4-2 to TRBJ1-2, with D possibly TRBD1 on 5 matching bases. This CDR3 is 16 amino acids long. Germline V gene data show CDR1 as LGHNA and CDR2 as YNFKEQ. V was clipped by 3 bases and J by 3 bases, with 17 bases between them. CDR3 loop: CASSQGSGGRYYGYTF. The DNA of the CDR3 is TGTGCCAGCAGCCAGGGTTCCGGGGGGAGGTACTATGGCTACACCTTC.

J is TRBJ2-1 and V is TRBV5-4; 7 nucleotides agree with TRBD2. V shed 2 bases and J 6 bases; nucleotides not matched to a gene: 8. Germline lookup yields CDR1 SGHNT and CDR2 YYREEE (reference sequence). The CDR3 consists of 15 residues. Here the CDR3 DNA reads TGTGCCAGCAGCTTTGTAGGAGCGGGAATCAATGAGCAGTTCTTC. Its protein is CASSFVGAGINEQFF. Combining the CDR3 with reference TRBV5-4 and TRBJ2-1 gives the whole variable domain ETGVTQSPTHLIKTRGQQVTLRCSSQSGHNTVSWYQQALGQGPQFIFQYYREEENGRGNFPPRFSGLQFPNYSSELNVNALELDDSALYLCASSFVGAGINEQFFGPGTRLTVL.

This clone showed up just a few times. The genes are TRBV27 and TRBJ1-6, with a possible D match to TRBD1 (5 bases). Trimming stripped 3 bases from V and 8 bases from J, with 17 bases between. CDR3 length: 16 residues. The germline gives CDR1 MNHEY, CDR2 SMNVEV (reference sequence). The CDR3: CASSFLIARGDSPLHF. Written as DNA, the CDR3 is TGTGCCAGCAGTTTTTTAATAGCCCGGGGGGATTCACCCCTCCACTTT.

This chain connects TRBV10-3 to TRBJ2-5; the match to TRBD2 covers 7 bases. V was clipped by 6 bases and J by 5 bases; unmatched bases: 18. The length of the CDR3 is 17 residues. CDR1 is ENHRY and CDR2 is SYGVKD in the germline V gene. DNA for the CDR3: TGTGCCATCAGCCGGACTAGTCGATTTTCAGCCGAGGAGACCCAGTACTTC. Translation: CAISRTSRFSAEETQYF.

The gene calls are TRBV7-9 and TRBJ2-7, with D unclear. From germline, CDR1 is SEHNR and CDR2 FQNEAQ (reference sequence). The V end was cut by 1 base, the J end by 0 bases, with 7 bases between. This CDR3 has 14 amino acids. The CDR3 sequence: CASSLVTPSYEQYF. The DNA for the CDR3 is TGTGCCAGCAGCTTAGTTACTCCCTCCTACGAGCAGTACTTC.

The chain has TRBV19 and TRBJ2-2; 10 nucleotides agree with TRBD2. Germline CDR1 and CDR2: LNHDA and SQIVND (reference sequence). With 7 bases clipped from V and 4 bases from J, the junction kept 9 bases outside the gene matches. This CDR3 region has 16 residues. In nucleotides, the CDR3 is TGTGCCAGTACCCTTTGGACTAGCGGAGCCACCGGGGAGCTGTTTTTT. Translated: CASTLWTSGATGELFF.

This chain's CDR3 is CASSNRDSGQPQHF. The DNA of the CDR3 is TGTGCCAGTAGTAACCGGGACAGTGGACAGCCCCAGCATTTT. The rearrangement uses TRBV19 and TRBJ1-5; TRBD1 aligns across 7 bases. Trimming removed 4 bases from V and 7 bases from J; junction bases left unmatched: 7. CDR3 length: 14 amino acids. Germline V CDR1 and CDR2: LNHDA, SQIVND (reference sequence).

This sequence joins TRBV5-4 and TRBJ2-2; TRBD1 aligns across 10 bases. The CDR3 consists of 16 residues. Germline CDR1 reads SGHNT; CDR2 reads YYREEE (reference sequence). V lost 4 bases and J lost 6; bases outside the gene matches: 9. The CDR3 sequence is CASSRQGAKRPGELFF. CDR3 in DNA: TGTGCCAGCAGCAGACAGGGGGCCAAGAGGCCCGGGGAGCTGTTTTTT.

The gene calls are TRBV5-1 and TRBJ2-7; 8 positions agree with TRBD2. Trimming cost V 0 bases and J 2 bases; bases outside gene matches: 4. Germline-derived CDR1 and CDR2 are SGHRS and YFSETQ. The CDR3 is made up of 15 amino acids. The CDR3 DNA is TGCGCCAGCAGCTTGGGTAGCGGGACTGCCTACGAGCAGTACTTC. This encodes CASSLGSGTAYEQYF.